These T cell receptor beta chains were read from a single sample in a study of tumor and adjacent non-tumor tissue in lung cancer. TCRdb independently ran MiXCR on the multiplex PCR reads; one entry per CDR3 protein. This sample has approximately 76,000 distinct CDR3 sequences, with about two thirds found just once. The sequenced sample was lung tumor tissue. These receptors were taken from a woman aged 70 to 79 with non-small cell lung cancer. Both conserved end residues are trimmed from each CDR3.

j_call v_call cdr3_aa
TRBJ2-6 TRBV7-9 ASSFIRDPTGAIVLT
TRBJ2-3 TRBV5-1 ASSRDRVTDTQY
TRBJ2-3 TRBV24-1 VTSDGRLAGGPSDTQY
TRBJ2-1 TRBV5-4 TSSNSASGFDEEF
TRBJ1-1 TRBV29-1 GVLQDKAF
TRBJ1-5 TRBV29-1 NVRRSPYRNQPQH
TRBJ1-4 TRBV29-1 SVGQGGTNVKLL
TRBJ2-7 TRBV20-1 SANNLDGTSGRYEQY
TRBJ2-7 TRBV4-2 ASSQTHQTGTSASYEQY
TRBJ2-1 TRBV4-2 ASIQAAGGGEQF
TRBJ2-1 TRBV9 ASSGSRWSSYNEQF
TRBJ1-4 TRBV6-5 ASSYRGTDEKLF
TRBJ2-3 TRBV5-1 ASWGGLSASTDTQY
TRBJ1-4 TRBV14 ASSQGLQSNEKLF
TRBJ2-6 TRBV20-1 GSQVYGANVLT
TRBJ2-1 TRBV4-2 ASSHDGTENNEQF
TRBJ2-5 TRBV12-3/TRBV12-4 ASSRNPQETQY
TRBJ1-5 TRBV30 AWSPDMIDQPQH
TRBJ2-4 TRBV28 ASMGSGIAKNIQY
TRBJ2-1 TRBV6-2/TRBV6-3 ASSYALGEQF
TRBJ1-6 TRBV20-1 GGWTAENSPLH
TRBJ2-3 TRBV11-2 ASSTDTTDTQY
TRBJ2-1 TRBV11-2 ASRVAGLAWNEQF
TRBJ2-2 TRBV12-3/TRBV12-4 ASSFRPEELF
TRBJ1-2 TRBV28 AISFQCYNGYT
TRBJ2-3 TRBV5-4 ASSAGERSTDTRY
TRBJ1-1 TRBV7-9 TSSLDTQGIEAF
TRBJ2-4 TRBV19 ASSIEAYLGNIQY